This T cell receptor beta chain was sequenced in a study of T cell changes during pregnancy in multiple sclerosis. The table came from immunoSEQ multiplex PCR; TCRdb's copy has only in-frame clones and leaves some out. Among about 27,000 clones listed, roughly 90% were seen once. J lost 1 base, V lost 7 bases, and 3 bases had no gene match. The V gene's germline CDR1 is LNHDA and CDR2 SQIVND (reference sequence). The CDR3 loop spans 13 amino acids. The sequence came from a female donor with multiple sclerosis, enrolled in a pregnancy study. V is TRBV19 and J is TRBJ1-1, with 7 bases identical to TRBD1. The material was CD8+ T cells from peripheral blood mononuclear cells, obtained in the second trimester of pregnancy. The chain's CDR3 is CASTGQQNTEAFF. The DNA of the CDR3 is TGTGCCAGTACGGGACAGCAGAACACTGAAGCTTTCTTT. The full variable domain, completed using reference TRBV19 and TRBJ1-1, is DGGITQSPKYLFRKEGQNVTLSCEQNLNHDAMYWYRQDPGQGLRLIYYSQIVNDFQKGDIAEGYSVSREKKESFPLTVTSAQKNPTAFYLCASTGQQNTEAFFGQGTRLTVV.